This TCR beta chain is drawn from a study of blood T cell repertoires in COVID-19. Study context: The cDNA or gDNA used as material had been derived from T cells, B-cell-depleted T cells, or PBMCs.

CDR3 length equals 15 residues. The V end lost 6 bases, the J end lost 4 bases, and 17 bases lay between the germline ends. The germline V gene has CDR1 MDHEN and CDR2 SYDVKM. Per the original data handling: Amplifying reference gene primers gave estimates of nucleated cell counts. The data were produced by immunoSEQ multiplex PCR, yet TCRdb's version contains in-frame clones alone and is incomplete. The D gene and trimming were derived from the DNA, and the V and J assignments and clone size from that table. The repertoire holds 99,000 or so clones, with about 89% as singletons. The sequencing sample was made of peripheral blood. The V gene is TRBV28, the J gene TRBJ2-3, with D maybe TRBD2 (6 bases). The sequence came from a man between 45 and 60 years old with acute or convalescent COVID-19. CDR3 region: CASRGGLVFADTQYF. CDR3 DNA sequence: TGTGCCAGCAGAGGAGGGCTCGTTTTCGCAGATACGCAGTATTTT. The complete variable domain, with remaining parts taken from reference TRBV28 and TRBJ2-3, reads DVKVTQSSRYLVKRTGEKVFLECVQDMDHENMFWYRQDPGLGLRLIYFSYDVKMKEKGDIPEGYSVSREKKERFSLILESASTNQTSMYLCASRGGLVFADTQYFGPGTRLTVL.